The 5 T cell receptor beta chains below come from one sample, sequenced in a study of regulatory T cells in long-lasting Graves disease. Time point specified: newly diagnosed GD, antithyroid drugs for less than 3 months. PBMC RNA served as the TCR library source. To make TCR beta libraries, researchers used iRepertoire HTBI primers and Arm-PCR of CDR3 regions. TCRdb re-called the multiplex PCR reads through MiXCR, storing one row per CDR3 protein. The sample includes about 450,000 distinct CDR3 sequences, less than 15% of them seen just once. These data were also filed under a second study, of T cells in Graves' hyperthyroidism and ophthalmopathy.

The specimen comprised peripheral blood mononuclear cells (PBMCs), sampled at new diagnosis, from a patient treated with antithyroid drugs. The receptors derive from a woman aged 45-60 years with Graves disease.

This clonotype was observed at least ten times. V usage is TRBV5-5 and J usage is TRBJ2-4, with TRBD2 as a possible D gene (6 bases). The CDR3 spans 13 residues. Germline assignment: CDR1 SGHKS and CDR2 YYEKEE (reference sequence). V was cut by 0 bases and J by 8 bases, with 9 bases left in between. In DNA form, the CDR3 reads TGTGCCAGCAGCTTGGTTCCGGGGGACATTCAGTACTTC. The encoded protein is CASSLVPGDIQYF.

In its sample, this clonotype was seen a few times. V and J are TRBV7-9 and TRBJ2-1; perhaps TRBD2 as D (6 bases). Germline CDR1 and CDR2: SEHNR and FQNEAQ (reference sequence). The length of the CDR3 is 17 residues. Trimming took 5 bases from V and 4 from J, leaving 21 bases between them. The CDR3 sequence is CASSLSSGAVQYNEQFF. The CDR3 DNA is TGTGCCAGCAGCCTTTCATCGGGAGCAGTTCAGTACAATGAGCAGTTCTTC.

This clonotype has a handful of counts. This chain links TRBV27 with TRBJ2-2, with no clear D. The CDR3 totals 14 residues. V gave up 0 bases and J gave up 6 bases, with 8 bases separating them. Germline loops: CDR1 MNHEY, CDR2 SMNVEV (reference sequence). The CDR3 loop reads CASSLSVQAGELFF. The DNA of the CDR3 is TGTGCCAGCAGTTTATCTGTCCAGGCCGGGGAGCTGTTTTTT.

The V call is TRBV5-1, the J call TRBJ2-2; D is perhaps TRBD2 (6 bases). The CDR3 extends over 16 amino acids. CDR1 and CDR2 (germline): SGHRS, YFSETQ. V gave up 4 bases and J gave up 3 bases, with 16 bases separating them. DNA for the CDR3: TGCGCCAGCAGCCGGACTGCGGGGCCGGACACCGGGGAGCTGTTTTTT. It is translated as CASSRTAGPDTGELFF.

In this sample, this clonotype turned up a few times. This chain uses TRBV2 with TRBJ2-6; 7 bases match TRBD1. V dropped 9 bases and J dropped 4; count of bases not matched to a gene: 3. Per the germline V gene, CDR1 is SNHLY and CDR2 is FYNNEI. CDR3 length: 13 residues. The CDR3 loop is CARTGTGANVLTF. CDR3 coding DNA: TGTGCCAGGACAGGGACGGGGGCCAACGTCCTGACTTTC.